This T cell receptor (beta chain) was recorded in a study of radiation and T cells in renal cell carcinoma. Time point meaning: blood 2 weeks post-SBRT. Treatment noted: 15 Gy SBRT to primary tumor, nephrectomy 4 weeks later. The tumor was a clear cell renal cell carcinoma. Measured with immunoSEQ multiplex PCR; TCRdb has only the in-frame clones, and not every one. The sample has around 26,000 clones, 81% seen once; the top ten hold roughly a third. This receptor was taken from a man in his 60s with renal cell carcinoma. Material: blood, obtained from a patient whose treatment included radiotherapy and nephrectomy.

This CDR3 is CASSQERAGTGNQPQHF. CDR3 bases: TGCGCCAGCAGCCAAGAGCGCGCCGGGACAGGAAATCAGCCCCAGCATTTT. The chain links TRBV4-1 to TRBJ1-5; 8 nucleotides agree with TRBD1. The V segment lost 0 bases and the J segment 4 bases; nucleotides outside the gene matches: 8. Per the germline V gene, CDR1 is MGHRA and CDR2 is YSYEKL. This CDR3 is built from 17 residues.